Each of the 29 T cell receptor beta chains below was sequenced from the same sample in a study of shared clonotypes between healthy human individuals. Assay used: immunoSEQ multiplex PCR; TCRdb lists only in-frame clones, some missing. Among approximately 2.5 million clones listed, around nine tenths were seen once. Sequenced input: naive CD4+ T cells sorted from blood. As for subset: CD45RA+ positively selected. Every receptor here comes from a man aged 18 to 30 in good health.

The chain combines TRBV6-6 with TRBJ1-2, with 9 bases identical to TRBD1. Trimming at V came to 6 bases and at J to 6 bases, leaving 5 bases not matched to a gene. The length of the CDR3 is 13 residues. The germline V gene has CDR1 MNHNY and CDR2 SVGAGI (reference sequence). The CDR3 DNA reads as TGTGCCAGCAGGGACAGGGGTAGCCATGGCTACACCTTC. This sequence encodes CASRDRGSHGYTF.

The chain combines TRBV5-4 with TRBJ2-3; TRBD1 matches at 7 bases. With 2 bases clipped from V and 2 bases from J, the junction kept 2 bases outside the gene matches. Germline CDR1 reads SGHNT; CDR2 reads YYREEE (reference sequence). This CDR3 is 14 amino acids long. As DNA, the CDR3 is TGTGCCAGCAGCTTCACAGGGGTCACAGATACGCAGTATTTT. Its translation: CASSFTGVTDTQYF.

Here the CDR3 reads CASRSGFNSPLHF. Written as DNA, the CDR3 is TGTGCCAGCCGCTCCGGCTTTAATTCACCCCTCCACTTT. The chain links TRBV6-5 to TRBJ1-6, with unresolved D. The CDR3 consists of 13 residues. CDR1 is MNHEY and CDR2 is SVGAGI in the germline V gene. V dropped 8 bases and J dropped 6 bases, with 11 bases sitting between them.

The chain carries TRBV4-3 and TRBJ2-2, with 10 nucleotides matching TRBD2. The V gene end was trimmed by 5 bases and the J gene end by 3 bases; junction bases not matched to a gene: 6. The CDR3 is 16 amino acids. Germline CDR1 and CDR2: LGHNA and YSLEER. CDR3 nucleotides: TGCGCCAGCAGCGGGAAACTAGCGGGACACACCGGGGAGCTGTTTTTT. It codes for CASSGKLAGHTGELFF.

The chain uses TRBV5-1 and TRBJ2-2, with 7 bases that match TRBD1. V lost 4 bases, J lost 6 bases, and 6 bases stayed unmatched. Germline values: CDR1 SGHRS, CDR2 YFSETQ. This CDR3 region has 14 residues. The CDR3 protein is CASSPGQSAGELFF. The CDR3 nucleotides read TGCGCCAGCAGCCCGGGACAGAGCGCCGGGGAGCTGTTTTTT.

This clone was picked up one time. The chain couples TRBV7-2 to TRBJ2-5; the match to TRBD2 covers 11 bases. Trimming cost V 1 base and J 3 bases; bases outside gene matches: 4. This CDR3 comprises 16 residues. Germline-derived CDR1 and CDR2 are SGHTA and FQGNSA. The CDR3 region has the DNA TGTGCCAGCAGCTTAGGGAAGACTAGCGGGAAAGAGACCCAGTACTTC. This codes for CASSLGKTSGKETQYF.

The V gene is TRBV28, the J gene TRBJ2-3; no reliable D call. The CDR3 is made up of 12 amino acids. From germline, CDR1 is MDHEN and CDR2 SYDVKM. The V gene lost 6 bases and the J gene lost 2 bases, with 6 bases spanning the gap. The CDR3 sequence: CASSRFTDTQYF. The CDR3 DNA is TGTGCCAGCAGCCGTTTCACAGATACGCAGTATTTT.

V usage is TRBV6-5 and J usage is TRBJ2-7; TRBD1 matches 11 bases. CDR1 and CDR2 from the germline V gene are MNHEY and SVGAGI. This CDR3 is 14 amino acids long. The J segment lost 6 bases and the V segment lost 7 bases, leaving 8 bases of the junction unmatched. The CDR3 DNA follows: TGTGCCAGCACGTGGGGGACAGGGGGTAGCGAGCAGTACTTC. Protein product: CASTWGTGGSEQYF.

A word on this clone: The same CDR3 is also encoded by other DNA sequences in this sample. This chain connects TRBV5-6 to TRBJ1-6; D unresolved. CDR1 and CDR2 (germline): SGHDT, YYEEEE. V shed 0 bases and J shed 6 bases, with 4 bases lying between them. The CDR3 sequence is 13 residues long. The CDR3 reads CASSLGPNSPLHF. CDR3 nucleotide sequence: TGTGCCAGCAGCTTGGGACCTAATTCACCCCTCCACTTT.

The rearrangement links TRBV7-9 to TRBJ1-1, with D unresolved. Germline V gene lookup returns CDR1 SEHNR and CDR2 FQNEAQ (reference sequence). The CDR3 spans 11 residues. V lost 7 bases to trimming and J lost 5 bases, with 8 bases between them. The CDR3 coding sequence is TGTGCCAGCAACGGTGAGACTGAAGCTTTCTTT. Its protein product is CASNGETEAFF.

The V and J genes are TRBV9 and TRBJ2-3, with unresolved D. The germline CDR1 and CDR2 sequences are SGDLS and YYNGEE. V was clipped by 0 bases and J by 5 bases, with 19 bases between them. This CDR3 contains 17 residues. CDR3 nucleotides: TGTGCCAGCAGCGTAGGGGCGCTCGATGGCGGATTAGATACGCAGTATTTT. It codes for CASSVGALDGGLDTQYF.

This chain uses TRBV6-6 with TRBJ2-3; the D gene is possibly TRBD1 (6 bases). V lost 7 bases and J 6 bases, leaving 14 bases between the germline ends. The CDR3 is made up of 13 amino acids. The germline gives CDR1 MNHNY, CDR2 SVGAGI (reference sequence). The CDR3, as DNA: TGTGCCAGCACCCAACAGGGTCGGGATACGCAGTATTTT. It codes for CASTQQGRDTQYF.

The chain joins TRBV2 to TRBJ2-2; D ambiguous. V lost 6 bases to trimming and J lost 0 bases, with 8 bases between them. The germline V gene has CDR1 SNHLY and CDR2 FYNNEI. The CDR3 is 14 residues long. The CDR3 spells CASRPATNTGELFF. The CDR3 DNA follows: TGTGCCAGCAGACCAGCTACGAACACCGGGGAGCTGTTTTTT.

The V call is TRBV10-2, the J call TRBJ1-1; D may be TRBD1 (6 bases). This CDR3 has 14 amino acids. Germline-derived CDR1 and CDR2 are WSHSY and SAAADI. V was shortened by 6 bases and J by 0 bases, with 11 bases between the two germline ends. CDR3 region: CASRPGVMNTEAFF. CDR3 sequence (DNA): TGCGCCAGCAGGCCAGGGGTCATGAACACTGAAGCTTTCTTT.

This clone has just one count. The chain joins TRBV5-4 to TRBJ1-1; the match to TRBD1 covers 9 bases. The trim removed 4 bases at V and 4 bases at J, leaving 11 bases unmatched. Germline CDR1 is SGHNT and CDR2 is YYREEE (reference sequence). The CDR3 totals 16 residues. CDR3: CASSILAGTGFTEAFF. The CDR3 coding sequence is TGTGCCAGCAGCATTTTAGCCGGGACAGGGTTCACTGAAGCTTTCTTT. The variable domain in full, with the rest retrieved from reference TRBV5-4 and TRBJ1-1, is ETGVTQSPTHLIKTRGQQVTLRCSSQSGHNTVSWYQQALGQGPQFIFQYYREEENGRGNFPPRFSGLQFPNYSSELNVNALELDDSALYLCASSILAGTGFTEAFFGQGTRLTVV.

The V call is TRBV9, the J call TRBJ1-2; tentatively, D is TRBD1 (6 bases). The CDR3 has 15 amino acids. Germline V gene sequence: CDR1 SGDLS, CDR2 YYNGEE. V was shortened by 0 bases and J by 2 bases, with 11 bases between the two germline ends. CDR3 in amino acids: CASSVAQGTNYGYTF. In DNA, the CDR3 is TGTGCCAGCAGCGTAGCCCAGGGGACAAACTATGGCTACACCTTC.

CDR3 region: CASSGLAGGGELFF. CDR3 DNA: TGTGCCAGCAGTGGACTAGCGGGAGGGGGGGAGCTGTTTTTT. The chain carries TRBV2 and TRBJ2-2; TRBD2 agrees at 14 bases. This CDR3 contains 14 residues. CDR1 is SNHLY and CDR2 is FYNNEI in the germline V gene. The J segment lost 8 bases and the V segment lost 4 bases, leaving 0 bases of the junction unmatched.

The rearrangement uses TRBV28 and TRBJ1-2; the D is unclear. The germline CDR1 and CDR2 sequences are MDHEN and SYDVKM. The V end lost 2 bases, the J end lost 2 bases, and 12 bases lay between the germline ends. The CDR3 runs 15 residues. CDR3 in amino acids: CASSLPSGWNYGYTF. DNA of the CDR3: TGTGCCAGCAGTTTACCCTCAGGCTGGAACTATGGCTACACCTTC.

CDR3 sequence: CSATDVYGYTF. Written as DNA, the CDR3 is TGCAGTGCTACAGATGTCTATGGCTACACCTTC. J is TRBJ1-2 and V is TRBV20-1, with unresolved D. Trimming removed 4 bases from V and 4 bases from J, with 7 bases in between. The CDR3 loop spans 11 amino acids. CDR1 is DFQATT, CDR2 SNEGSKA, per germline (reference sequence).

V gene TRBV9 combines with J gene TRBJ2-5, with D possibly matching TRBD1 (6 bases). The CDR3 length is 16 residues. Per germline, CDR1 SGDLS and CDR2 YYNGEE. The ends were cut back, 0 bases at V and 5 bases at J, with 17 bases in the middle. In nucleotides, the CDR3 is TGTGCCAGCAGCGTAGGCACAGGGACGCTTAAGGAGACCCAGTACTTC. Translation gives CASSVGTGTLKETQYF.

The chain carries TRBV2 and TRBJ2-7; a possible D gene is TRBD1 (5 bases). This CDR3 spans 14 amino acids. Trimming took 5 bases from V and 3 from J, leaving 14 bases between them. The germline V gene has CDR1 SNHLY and CDR2 FYNNEI. In DNA, the CDR3 is TGTGCCAGCAGTATAGGACAACTTAACTACGAGCAGTACTTC. Translated, it gives CASSIGQLNYEQYF.

This chain links TRBV7-8 with TRBJ1-1; D gene unclear. CDR1 is SGHVS and CDR2 is FQNEAQ in the germline V gene. The V and J ends lost 0 bases and 5 bases respectively, with 19 bases between them. This CDR3 is built from 17 residues. Written as DNA, the CDR3 is TGTGCCAGCAGCTTAGCCGGTTTTGGGCTCCTGGATACTGAAGCTTTCTTT. It translates to CASSLAGFGLLDTEAFF. The full variable domain, in which reference TRBV7-8 and TRBJ1-1 provide the parts outside the CDR3, is GAGVSQSPRYKVAKRGQDVALRCDPISGHVSLFWYQQALGQGPEFLTYFQNEAQLDKSGLPSDRFFAERPEGSVSTLKIQRTQQEDSAVYLCASSLAGFGLLDTEAFFGQGTRLTVV.

The gene calls are TRBV28 and TRBJ1-5; D may be TRBD1 (5 bases). This CDR3 spans 13 amino acids. Germline V lookup: CDR1 MDHEN, CDR2 SYDVKM. V was cut by 3 bases and J by 6 bases, with 9 bases left in between. The CDR3 DNA reads TGTGCCAGCAGTTTCCCGGGGGTTCAGCCCCAGCATTTT. It translates to CASSFPGVQPQHF.

CDR3 nucleotides: TGCGCCAGCAGCCAAGCCTTCCCGTCAACAGATACGCAGTATTTT. Protein sequence: CASSQAFPSTDTQYF. The chain is built from TRBV4-1 and TRBJ2-3; no definite D call. Germline V gene sequence: CDR1 MGHRA, CDR2 YSYEKL. The CDR3 is 15 amino acids. Trimming cost V 1 base and J 3 bases, with 11 bases left between them.

V is TRBV14 and J is TRBJ2-1, with 11 bases lining up with TRBD2. With 1 base clipped from V and 15 bases from J, the junction kept 11 bases outside the gene matches. The CDR3 runs 15 residues. The germline V gene encodes CDR1 SGHDN and CDR2 FVKESK. CDR3 region: CASSQVNPTSGRLFF. The CDR3 DNA is TGTGCCAGCAGCCAAGTAAACCCAACTAGCGGGAGACTGTTCTTC.

V is TRBV11-2 and J is TRBJ1-6; D unresolved. Deletions cut 1 base from V and 7 bases from J, with 5 bases between. CDR1 and CDR2 (germline): SGHAT, FQNNGV. The CDR3 runs 13 residues. DNA for the CDR3: TGTGCCAGCAGCTTAGCCCGAAATTCACCCCTCCACTTT. Encoded protein: CASSLARNSPLHF.

CDR3 sequence (DNA): TGTGCCAGCAGCTTGGGAGGACAGGGGCTGGGCGGCTACACCTTC. Translating it yields CASSLGGQGLGGYTF. The rearrangement uses TRBV5-4 and TRBJ1-2; 9 bases line up with TRBD1. The CDR3 sequence is 15 residues long. V shed 0 bases and J 8 bases; nucleotides not matched to a gene: 8. Germline V gene lookup returns CDR1 SGHNT and CDR2 YYREEE (reference sequence).

This sequence joins TRBV6-1 and TRBJ1-2, with 10 bases fitting TRBD1. V trimming: 3 bases; J trimming: 7 bases; junction bases outside the gene matches: 8. The CDR3 covers 15 residues. Germline V lookup: CDR1 MNHNS, CDR2 SASEGT. The DNA of the CDR3 is TGTGCCAGCAGTGATTCCGGGACAGGGGTTTTTGGCTACACCTTC. The encoded protein is CASSDSGTGVFGYTF.

The chain joins TRBV19 to TRBJ2-3; TRBD2 aligns across 13 bases. There are 17 residues in the CDR3. With 2 bases clipped from V and 3 bases from J, the junction kept 5 bases outside the gene matches. Per the germline V gene, CDR1 is LNHDA and CDR2 is SQIVND (reference sequence). CDR3: CASSIKGLAGTTDTQYF. As DNA, the CDR3 is TGTGCCAGTAGTATAAAGGGACTAGCGGGAACTACAGATACGCAGTATTTT.